This passage covers 31 T cell receptor beta chains from one sample sequenced in a study of T-cell reconstitution after alpha-beta-depleted transplantation in children. Unique molecular identifiers were incorporated during preparation of the TCRbeta library. Each CDR3 protein gets one entry after TCRdb re-called the PCR reads with MiXCR. The sample carries approximately 980,000 distinct CDR3 sequences, roughly 29% recorded once. Sequenced here: PBMCs, mostly from graft donor cells, sampled 360 days after TCRalphabeta/CD19-depleted stem cell transplant. Receptors were obtained from a boy less than two years old who had a stem cell transplant for SCID, so the T cells may come from the graft donor.

In its sample, this clonotype was seen a few times. This chain joins TRBV29-1 and TRBJ2-5, with 8 bases that match TRBD1. The CDR3 has 15 amino acids. V gave up 4 bases and J gave up 3 bases; unmatched junction bases: 10. Germline V lookup: CDR1 SQVTM, CDR2 ANQGSEA. The CDR3 DNA follows: TGCAGCGTTGCCTTCCTAGGGACAGGAAAAGAGACCCAGTACTTC. This encodes CSVAFLGTGKETQYF.

The CDR3 DNA reads as TGTGCCATAGACAGCCCGAGCTCTGGAAACACCATATATTTT. Protein sequence: CAIDSPSSGNTIYF. This chain connects TRBV12-3 or TRBV12-4 to TRBJ1-3, with D possibly TRBD1 on 5 matching bases. V lost 10 bases, J lost 0 bases, and 13 bases lay in between. The CDR3 extends over 14 amino acids.

V is TRBV28 and J is TRBJ2-3, with 7 positions matching TRBD1. The trim removed 6 bases at V and 1 base at J, leaving 10 bases unmatched. Germline V gives CDR1 MDHEN, CDR2 SYDVKM. This CDR3 has 16 residues. The CDR3 DNA reads TGTGCCAGCAGCCATCCCCCCGACAGGGGCACAGATACGCAGTATTTT. Translated, it gives CASSHPPDRGTDTQYF.

This clonotype has a handful of counts. The chain recombines TRBV7-9 with TRBJ2-7, with TRBD2 matching over 10 bases. The junction had 3 bases not matched to a gene; V was cut back by 2 bases and J by 5 bases. This CDR3 comprises 14 residues. Per germline, CDR1 SEHNR and CDR2 FQNEAQ (reference sequence). CDR3 amino acids: CASSLPAGGNEQYF. In nucleotides, the CDR3 is TGTGCCAGCAGCTTACCAGCGGGGGGGAACGAGCAGTACTTC.

This clonotype was seen a handful of times. The chain links TRBV28 to TRBJ2-3; perhaps TRBD1 as D (6 bases). V was clipped by 5 bases and J by 2 bases, with 17 bases between them. Germline CDR1 MDHEN, CDR2 SYDVKM. This CDR3 is built from 16 residues. CDR3 nucleotides: TGTGCCAGCAGTCCCGCCGGTAAGGGACACACAGATACGCAGTATTTT. Amino acids: CASSPAGKGHTDTQYF.

This clonotype was counted ten times or more. The genes are TRBV5-1 and TRBJ2-2, with 9 positions matching TRBD2. The CDR3 has 15 amino acids. The germline gives CDR1 SGHRS, CDR2 YFSETQ. The J segment lost 3 bases and the V segment lost 3 bases, leaving 3 bases of the junction unmatched. CDR3 residues: CASSSLAGHTGELFF. The CDR3 nucleotides read TGCGCCAGCAGCTCCCTAGCGGGGCACACCGGGGAGCTGTTTTTT.

The gene calls are TRBV10-3 and TRBJ2-5, with 7 bases fitting TRBD1. J gave up 1 base and V 4 bases, and 6 bases lay outside the gene matches. CDR3 size: 15 residues. CDR1 is ENHRY and CDR2 is SYGVKD in the germline V gene. CDR3 DNA sequence: TGTGCCATCAGTGCCCACACAGGGGCCCAAGAGACCCAGTACTTC. The encoded protein is CAISAHTGAQETQYF.

This clonotype was seen a few times. This chain connects TRBV5-1 to TRBJ2-2; 7 bases are shared with TRBD1. Germline V gene lookup returns CDR1 SGHRS and CDR2 YFSETQ. V was clipped by 0 bases and J by 4 bases; unmatched bases: 9. The CDR3 is made up of 17 amino acids. CDR3: CASSLADRASRTGELFF. DNA for the CDR3: TGCGCCAGCAGCTTGGCTGACAGGGCGTCGCGCACCGGGGAGCTGTTTTTT.

The rearrangement joins TRBV6-1 to TRBJ1-3, with D uncertain. This CDR3 is built from 15 residues. The V and J ends lost 5 bases and 0 bases respectively, with 11 bases between them. The germline CDR1 and CDR2 sequences are MNHNS and SASEGT. CDR3 bases: TGTGCCAGCAGTCCCAGATACCCCTCTGGAAACACCATATATTTT. Translation gives CASSPRYPSGNTIYF.

This clonotype appeared a few times. V and J are TRBV12-3 or TRBV12-4 and TRBJ1-2; TRBD1 aligns across 12 bases. The CDR3 runs to 16 residues. Trimming cost V 4 bases and J 5 bases; bases outside gene matches: 8. CDR3 sequence: CASSSPGTGGGYGYTF. CDR3 nucleotides: TGTGCCAGCAGTTCCCCTGGGACAGGGGGCGGATATGGCTACACCTTC.

This clonotype was detected a few times. The chain employs TRBV12-3 or TRBV12-4 and TRBJ1-2; D gene uncertain. V lost 5 bases, J lost 8 bases, and 18 bases lay in between. The CDR3 spans 14 residues. The CDR3 loop reads CASSPKKLSTGYTF. The CDR3 coding sequence is TGTGCCAGCAGTCCAAAAAAGCTGAGCACGGGCTACACCTTC.

The V gene is TRBV5-1, the J gene TRBJ1-2; unclear D gene. V lost 4 bases and J lost 4, with 8 bases in between. The CDR3 is 12 residues long. Germline V gene sequence: CDR1 SGHRS, CDR2 YFSETQ. Written as DNA, the CDR3 is TGCGCCAGCAGCCTCGACACCTATGGCTACACCTTC. Encoded protein: CASSLDTYGYTF.

The J gene is TRBJ2-5, the V gene TRBV15; D is ambiguous. CDR3 length equals 15 residues. V was clipped by 8 bases and J by 7 bases, with 23 bases between them. The V gene's germline CDR1 is LNHNV and CDR2 YYDKDF (reference sequence). The chain's CDR3 is CATEPRAHLMGTQYF. The CDR3, as DNA: TGTGCCACCGAACCTAGGGCTCACCTGATGGGGACCCAGTACTTC.

V usage is TRBV15 and J usage is TRBJ1-1; TRBD1 is a possible D gene (6 bases). Trimming shortened V by 1 base and J by 3 bases, and 9 bases separated the two germline ends. The CDR3 sequence is 14 residues long. The germline gives CDR1 LNHNV, CDR2 YYDKDF (reference sequence). CDR3 nucleotides: TGTGCCACCAGCAGAGTGTCAGGGGACACTGAAGCTTTCTTT. It specifies CATSRVSGDTEAFF.

The chain carries TRBV12-3 or TRBV12-4 and TRBJ2-5, with 7 bases aligning to TRBD2. CDR3 length: 12 amino acids. Trimming at V came to 8 bases and at J to 2 bases, leaving 2 bases not matched to a gene. The CDR3, as DNA: TGTGCCAGCGGGACTATTCAAGAGACCCAGTACTTC. Encoded protein: CASGTIQETQYF.

This clonotype was observed a single time. The rearrangement joins TRBV3-1 to TRBJ2-5, with TRBD1 as a possible D gene (5 bases). Trimming left V 0 bases short and J 5 bases short, with 10 bases between. The CDR3 spans 14 residues. Germline V gene data show CDR1 as LGHDT and CDR2 as YNNKEL (reference sequence). CDR3 bases: TGTGCCAGCAGCCAAGAAGCAGGGTGGGAGACCCAGTACTTC. This sequence encodes CASSQEAGWETQYF.

This clonotype was picked up a small number of times. This chain links TRBV5-1 with TRBJ2-1; 13 bases map to TRBD2. Trimming took 3 bases from V and 9 from J; bases not matched to a gene: 6. Germline V gene sequence: CDR1 SGHRS, CDR2 YFSETQ. This CDR3 is built from 15 residues. DNA for the CDR3: TGCGCCAGCAGCTGGACTAGCGGGGGTTCGAGTGAGCAGTTCTTC. It translates to CASSWTSGGSSEQFF.

The chain couples TRBV7-3 to TRBJ1-1; D is uncertain. The CDR3 sequence is 13 residues long. V was cut by 5 bases and J by 4 bases, with 11 bases left in between. Germline V lookup: CDR1 SGHTA, CDR2 FQGTGA. The CDR3 sequence: CASSQTRGTEAFF. The CDR3, as DNA: TGTGCCAGCAGCCAGACCCGGGGCACTGAAGCTTTCTTT.

The chain is built from TRBV13 and TRBJ2-3; D gene ambiguous. The germline gives CDR1 PRHDT, CDR2 FYEKMQ (reference sequence). Trimming pared 6 bases from V and 6 bases from J, leaving 16 bases between. The CDR3 is made up of 14 amino acids. The CDR3 DNA reads as TGTGCCAGCAGAAAACGCCGGGCCCCTGATACGCAGTATTTT. Its protein is CASRKRRAPDTQYF.

This clonotype was picked up many times. CDR3 region: CASSWAGATDTQYF. CDR3 bases: TGCGCCAGCAGTTGGGCGGGGGCAACAGATACGCAGTATTTT. The rearrangement links TRBV5-1 to TRBJ2-3, with D perhaps TRBD2 (7 bases). Germline values: CDR1 SGHRS, CDR2 YFSETQ. CDR3 length: 14 amino acids. The V end was cut by 5 bases, the J end by 3 bases, with 13 bases between.

The rearrangement uses TRBV12-3 or TRBV12-4 and TRBJ2-5; the match to TRBD1 covers 8 bases. V shed 1 base and J 5 bases; nucleotides not matched to a gene: 6. This CDR3 spans 15 amino acids. This chain's CDR3 is CASSLGQGSMETQYF. For the CDR3, the DNA is TGTGCCAGCAGTTTAGGACAGGGGAGTATGGAGACCCAGTACTTC.

This clonotype was detected many times. This chain connects TRBV5-1 to TRBJ2-5; D uncertain. The CDR3 spans 12 residues. V gave up 1 base and J gave up 3 bases, with 4 bases separating them. Germline CDR1 and CDR2: SGHRS and YFSETQ. CDR3 sequence: CASSLPEETQYF. The CDR3 DNA follows: TGCGCCAGCAGCTTGCCAGAAGAGACCCAGTACTTC.

This clonotype was counted ten times or more. The chain carries TRBV3-1 and TRBJ2-1, with 7 bases that match TRBD2. Germline CDR1 reads LGHDT; CDR2 reads YNNKEL (reference sequence). This CDR3 spans 18 amino acids. V lost 4 bases to trimming and J lost 7 bases; unmatched junction nucleotides: 19. CDR3 sequence: CASSLTLSAGEEKNEQFF. CDR3 DNA: TGTGCCAGCAGCCTGACGCTTTCGGCGGGGGAGGAGAAAAATGAGCAGTTCTTC.

The chain combines TRBV7-6 with TRBJ2-5; no clear D gene. There are 16 residues in the CDR3. Trimming left V 1 base short and J 1 base short, with 13 bases between. CDR1 SGHVS and CDR2 FNYEAQ come from the germline V gene. The CDR3 bases are TGTGCCAGCAGCTTAGTAGGTAAACGGTTCCAAGAGACCCAGTACTTC. Its protein product is CASSLVGKRFQETQYF.

This clonotype appeared a few times. The chain has TRBV10-3 and TRBJ2-5; D is ambiguous. V shed 0 bases and J shed 2 bases, with 7 bases lying between them. This CDR3 is 14 amino acids long. CDR1 and CDR2 (germline): ENHRY, SYGVKD. The CDR3 sequence: CAISESVGQETQYF. CDR3 DNA: TGTGCCATCAGTGAGTCGGTGGGGCAAGAGACCCAGTACTTC.

This clonotype showed up just a few times. The CDR3 protein is CASKRGIQGEQYF. CDR3 in DNA: TGTGCCAGCAAGCGGGGGATACAGGGCGAGCAGTACTTC. This chain connects TRBV6-2 or TRBV6-3 to TRBJ2-7; 8 bases are a match to TRBD2. V gave up 7 bases and J gave up 6 bases; unmatched junction bases: 8. The CDR3 is 13 amino acids. Germline V gene sequence: CDR1 MNHEY, CDR2 SVGEGT.

This clonotype was counted a few times. The chain has TRBV28 and TRBJ1-6, with D possibly matching TRBD1 (5 bases). This CDR3 is 16 amino acids long. Germline V gene data show CDR1 as MDHEN and CDR2 as SYDVKM. Trimming left V 5 bases short and J 7 bases short, with 18 bases between. The CDR3 protein is CASSPRGRDLNSPLHF. The CDR3 region has the DNA TGTGCCAGCAGTCCCCGGGGCAGGGACTTGAATTCACCCCTCCACTTT.

J is TRBJ2-7 and V is TRBV18, with 10 bases lining up with TRBD2. CDR3 size: 16 residues. The trim removed 3 bases at V and 6 bases at J, leaving 11 bases unmatched. Per the germline V gene, CDR1 is KGHSH and CDR2 is LQKENI. The CDR3 DNA is TGTGCCAGCTCACCCCTTGCTAGCGGGGGAGCGGCCGAGCAGTACTTC. This sequence encodes CASSPLASGGAAEQYF.

The chain combines TRBV24-1 with TRBJ1-2; D remains unclear. The CDR3 is 12 residues long. V dropped 2 bases and J dropped 7 bases, with 7 bases sitting between them. Germline V gene sequence: CDR1 KGHDR, CDR2 SFDVKD. The CDR3 spells CATSDYKVGYTF. CDR3 coding DNA: TGTGCCACCAGTGATTATAAGGTTGGCTACACCTTC.

This clonotype was detected only a few times. The V gene is TRBV18, the J gene TRBJ2-5; possibly TRBD1 for D (5 bases). V was cut by 0 bases and J by 5 bases, with 10 bases left in between. This CDR3 has 14 amino acids. Germline CDR1 and CDR2: KGHSH and LQKENI. CDR3 bases: TGTGCCAGCTCACCACCGAAGGGGTGGGAGACCCAGTACTTC. Residues: CASSPPKGWETQYF.

This clonotype was recorded a few times. This chain links TRBV9 with TRBJ1-4, with 8 bases fitting TRBD1. The length of the CDR3 is 15 residues. Germline CDR1 is SGDLS and CDR2 is YYNGEE. With V trimmed by 0 bases and J by 5 bases, 3 bases remained unmatched. This CDR3 is CASSVVGTGNEKLFF. CDR3 sequence (DNA): TGTGCCAGCAGCGTAGTAGGGACAGGAAATGAAAAACTGTTTTTT. The full variable domain, rest sourced from reference TRBV9 and TRBJ1-4, is DSGVTQTPKHLITATGQRVTLRCSPRSGDLSVYWYQQSLDQGLQFLIQYYNGEERAKGNILERFSAQQFPDLHSELNLSSLELGDSALYFCASSVVGTGNEKLFFGSGTQLSVL.